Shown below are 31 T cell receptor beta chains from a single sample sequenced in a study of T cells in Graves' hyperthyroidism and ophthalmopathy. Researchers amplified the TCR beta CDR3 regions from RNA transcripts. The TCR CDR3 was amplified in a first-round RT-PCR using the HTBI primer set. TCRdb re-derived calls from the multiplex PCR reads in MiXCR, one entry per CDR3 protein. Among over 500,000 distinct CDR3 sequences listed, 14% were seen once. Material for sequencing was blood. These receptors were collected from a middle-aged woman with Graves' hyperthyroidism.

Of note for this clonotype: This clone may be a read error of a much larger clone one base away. The DNA for the CDR3 is TGTGCCAGTCGGCGTATGCGACAAGGGACCCAGTACTTC. Its translation: CASRRMRQGTQYF. The chain recombines TRBV6-5 with TRBJ2-5; D is uncertain. This CDR3 is built from 13 residues. Germline lookup yields CDR1 MNHEY and CDR2 SVGAGI.

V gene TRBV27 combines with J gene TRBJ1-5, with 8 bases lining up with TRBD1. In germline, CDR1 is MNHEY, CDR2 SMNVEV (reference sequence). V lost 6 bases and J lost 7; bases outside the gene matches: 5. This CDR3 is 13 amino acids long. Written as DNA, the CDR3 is TGTGCCAGCAGCCTGGGACAGGCACAGCCCCAGCATTTT. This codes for CASSLGQAQPQHF.

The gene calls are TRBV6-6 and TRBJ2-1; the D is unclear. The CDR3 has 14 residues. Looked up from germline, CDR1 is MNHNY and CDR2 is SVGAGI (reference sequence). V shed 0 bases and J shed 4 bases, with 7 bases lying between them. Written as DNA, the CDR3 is TGTGCCAGCAGTTACTCGAAGGAATACAATGAGCAGTTCTTC. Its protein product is CASSYSKEYNEQFF.

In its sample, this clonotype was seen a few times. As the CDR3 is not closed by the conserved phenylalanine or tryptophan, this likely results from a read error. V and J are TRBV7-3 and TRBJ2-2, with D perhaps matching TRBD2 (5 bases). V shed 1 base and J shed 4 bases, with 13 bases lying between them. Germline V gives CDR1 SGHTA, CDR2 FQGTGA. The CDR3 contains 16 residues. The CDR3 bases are TGTGCCAGCAGCTTAAACCCCGAAGGAGGCACCGGGGAGCTGTTTTCT. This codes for CASSLNPEGGTGELFS.

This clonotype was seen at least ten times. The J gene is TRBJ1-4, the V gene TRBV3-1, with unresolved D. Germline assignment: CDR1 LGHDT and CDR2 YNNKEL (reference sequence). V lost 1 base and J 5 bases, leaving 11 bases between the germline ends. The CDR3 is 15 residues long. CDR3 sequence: CASSQGGVSNEKLFF. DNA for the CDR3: TGTGCCAGCAGCCAAGGGGGAGTTAGCAATGAAAAACTGTTTTTT.

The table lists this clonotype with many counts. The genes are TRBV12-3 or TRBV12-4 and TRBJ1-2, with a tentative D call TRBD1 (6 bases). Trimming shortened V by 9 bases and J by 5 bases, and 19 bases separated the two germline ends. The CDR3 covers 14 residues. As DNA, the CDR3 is TGTGCCAGTAGAGGGGGTCCTCAGGGATATGGCTACACCTTC. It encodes CASRGGPQGYGYTF.

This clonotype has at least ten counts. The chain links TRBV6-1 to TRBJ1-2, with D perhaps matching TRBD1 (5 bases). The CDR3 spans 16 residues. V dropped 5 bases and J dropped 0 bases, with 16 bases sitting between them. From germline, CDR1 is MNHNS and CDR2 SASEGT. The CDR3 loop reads CASSFSGTLTNYGYTF. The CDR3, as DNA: TGTGCCAGCAGTTTTTCCGGGACGCTTACTAACTATGGCTACACCTTC.

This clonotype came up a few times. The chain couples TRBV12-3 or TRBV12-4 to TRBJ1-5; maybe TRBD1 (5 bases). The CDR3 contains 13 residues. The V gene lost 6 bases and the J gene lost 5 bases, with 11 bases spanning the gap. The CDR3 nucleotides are TGTGCCAGCAGCCAGGGCGGATATCAGCCCCAGCATTTT. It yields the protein CASSQGGYQPQHF.

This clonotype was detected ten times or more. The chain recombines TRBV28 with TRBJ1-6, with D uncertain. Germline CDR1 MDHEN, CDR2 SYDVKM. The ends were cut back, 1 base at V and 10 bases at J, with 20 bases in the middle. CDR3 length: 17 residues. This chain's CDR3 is CASSLYSAAALRSPLHF. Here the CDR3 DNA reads TGTGCCAGCAGTTTATATTCGGCGGCGGCCCTGCGGTCACCCCTCCACTTT. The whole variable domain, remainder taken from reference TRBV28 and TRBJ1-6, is DVKVTQSSRYLVKRTGEKVFLECVQDMDHENMFWYRQDPGLGLRLIYFSYDVKMKEKGDIPEGYSVSREKKERFSLILESASTNQTSMYLCASSLYSAAALRSPLHFGNGTRLTVT.

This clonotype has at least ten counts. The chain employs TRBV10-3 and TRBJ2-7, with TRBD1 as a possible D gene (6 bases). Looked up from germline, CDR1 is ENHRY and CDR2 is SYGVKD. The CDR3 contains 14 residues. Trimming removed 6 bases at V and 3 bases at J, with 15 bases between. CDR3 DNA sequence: TGTGCCATCAGCGGGTCTGGGGGCGGCTACGAGCAGTACTTC. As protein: CAISGSGGGYEQYF.

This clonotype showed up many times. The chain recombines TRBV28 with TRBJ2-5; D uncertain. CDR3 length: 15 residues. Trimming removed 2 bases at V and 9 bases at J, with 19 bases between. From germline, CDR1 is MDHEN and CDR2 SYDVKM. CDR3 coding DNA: TGTGCCAGCAGTTTAGGCCGGACCCCAGGAGATCCCCAGTACTTC. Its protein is CASSLGRTPGDPQYF.

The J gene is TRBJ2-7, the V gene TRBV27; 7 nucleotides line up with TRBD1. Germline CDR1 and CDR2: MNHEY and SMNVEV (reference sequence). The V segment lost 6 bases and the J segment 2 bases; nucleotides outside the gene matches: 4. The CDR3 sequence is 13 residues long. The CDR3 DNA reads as TGTGCCAGCAGGACAGGGACGCCCTACGAGCAGTACTTC. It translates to CASRTGTPYEQYF.

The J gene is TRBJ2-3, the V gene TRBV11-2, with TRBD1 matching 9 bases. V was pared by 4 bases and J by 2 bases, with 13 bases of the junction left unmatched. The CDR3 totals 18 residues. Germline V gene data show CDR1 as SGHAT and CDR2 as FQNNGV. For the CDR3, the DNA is TGTGCCAGCAGCTCGATCCGGGACAGGGTCGGAACCACAGATACGCAGTATTTT. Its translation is CASSSIRDRVGTTDTQYF.

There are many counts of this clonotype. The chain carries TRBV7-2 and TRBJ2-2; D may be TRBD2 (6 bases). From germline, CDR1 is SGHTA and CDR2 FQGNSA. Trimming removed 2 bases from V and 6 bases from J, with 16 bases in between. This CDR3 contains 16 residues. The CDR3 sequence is CASSLQPGVGSGELFF. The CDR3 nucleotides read TGTGCCAGCAGCTTACAACCGGGAGTAGGTTCCGGGGAGCTGTTTTTT.

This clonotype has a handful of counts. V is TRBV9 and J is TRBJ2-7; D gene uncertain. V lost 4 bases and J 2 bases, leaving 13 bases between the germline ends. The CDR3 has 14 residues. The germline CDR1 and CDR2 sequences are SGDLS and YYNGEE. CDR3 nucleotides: TGTGCCAGCAGCTTCCAGGATTTCCCCTACGAGCAGTACTTC. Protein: CASSFQDFPYEQYF.

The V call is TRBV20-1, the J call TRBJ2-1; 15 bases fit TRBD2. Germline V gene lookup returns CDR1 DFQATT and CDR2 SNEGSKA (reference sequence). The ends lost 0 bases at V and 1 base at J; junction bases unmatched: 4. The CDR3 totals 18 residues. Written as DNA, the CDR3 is TGCAGTGCTAGAGACCGGACTAGCGGGAGGGGGTCCTACAATGAGCAGTTCTTC. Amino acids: CSARDRTSGRGSYNEQFF.

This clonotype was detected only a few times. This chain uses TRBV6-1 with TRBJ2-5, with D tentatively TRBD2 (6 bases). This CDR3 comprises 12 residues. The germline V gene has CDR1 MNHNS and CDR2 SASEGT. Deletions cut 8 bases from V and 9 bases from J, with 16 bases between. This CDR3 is CASEERPGAQYF. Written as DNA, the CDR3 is TGTGCCAGCGAGGAGCGTCCGGGGGCCCAGTACTTC.

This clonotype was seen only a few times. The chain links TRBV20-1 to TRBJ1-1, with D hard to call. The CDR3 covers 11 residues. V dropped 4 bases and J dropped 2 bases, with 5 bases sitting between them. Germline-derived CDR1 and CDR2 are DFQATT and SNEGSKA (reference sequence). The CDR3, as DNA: TGCAGTGCTACAGACAACACTGAAGCTTTCTTT. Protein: CSATDNTEAFF.

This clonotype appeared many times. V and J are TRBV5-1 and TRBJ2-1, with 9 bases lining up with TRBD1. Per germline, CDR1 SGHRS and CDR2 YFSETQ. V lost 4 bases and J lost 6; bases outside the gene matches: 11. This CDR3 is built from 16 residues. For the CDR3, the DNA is TGCGCCAGCAGCCTAGCCGGGACAGGGATAGTCAATGAGCAGTTCTTC. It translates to CASSLAGTGIVNEQFF.

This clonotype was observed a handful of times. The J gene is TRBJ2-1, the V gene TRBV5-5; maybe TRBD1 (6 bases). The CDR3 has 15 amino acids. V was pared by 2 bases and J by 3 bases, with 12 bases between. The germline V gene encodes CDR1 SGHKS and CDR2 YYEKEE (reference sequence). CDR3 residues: CASSLQGSVYNEQFF. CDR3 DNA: TGTGCCAGCAGCTTACAGGGTTCGGTCTACAATGAGCAGTTCTTC.

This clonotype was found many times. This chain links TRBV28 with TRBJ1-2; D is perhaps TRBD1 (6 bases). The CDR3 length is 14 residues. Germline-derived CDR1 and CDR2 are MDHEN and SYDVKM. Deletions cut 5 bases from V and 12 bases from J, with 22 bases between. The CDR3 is CASSPHGQPSEHTF. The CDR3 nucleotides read TGTGCCAGCAGTCCTCACGGACAGCCATCCGAGCACACCTTC.

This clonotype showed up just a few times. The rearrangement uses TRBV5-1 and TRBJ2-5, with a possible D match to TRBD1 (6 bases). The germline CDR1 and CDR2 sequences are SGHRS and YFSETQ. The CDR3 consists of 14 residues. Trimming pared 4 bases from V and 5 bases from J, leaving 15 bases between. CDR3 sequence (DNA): TGCGCCAGCAGCCCCTCCACAGGGCCGGAGACCCAGTACTTC. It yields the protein CASSPSTGPETQYF.

The CDR3 sequence is CASSPQTDNEKLFF. The DNA of the CDR3 is TGTGCCAGCTCACCACAGACAGATAATGAAAAACTGTTTTTT. The rearrangement uses TRBV18 and TRBJ1-4; perhaps TRBD1 as D (5 bases). Trimming left V 1 base short and J 4 bases short, with 7 bases between. Germline loops: CDR1 KGHSH, CDR2 LQKENI. This CDR3 has 14 residues.

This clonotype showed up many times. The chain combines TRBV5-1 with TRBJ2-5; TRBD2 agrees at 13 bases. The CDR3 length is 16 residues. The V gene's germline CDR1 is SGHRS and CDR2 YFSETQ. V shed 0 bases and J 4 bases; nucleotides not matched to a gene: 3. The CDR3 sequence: CASSLGLAGGGETQYF. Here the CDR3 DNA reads TGCGCCAGCAGCTTGGGACTAGCGGGAGGAGGAGAGACCCAGTACTTC.

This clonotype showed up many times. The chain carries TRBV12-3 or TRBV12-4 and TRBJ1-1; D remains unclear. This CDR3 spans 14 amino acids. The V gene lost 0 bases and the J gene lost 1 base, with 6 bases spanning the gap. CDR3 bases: TGTGCCAGCAGTTTAGCGCGTCCGAACACTGAAGCTTTCTTT. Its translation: CASSLARPNTEAFF.

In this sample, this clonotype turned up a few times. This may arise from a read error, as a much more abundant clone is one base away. The CDR3 DNA reads TGTGCCAGCAGCGCACTACAGGGTCACGAGCAGTACTTC. It encodes CASSALQGHEQYF. This chain links TRBV2 with TRBJ2-7; perhaps TRBD1 as D (6 bases). The germline V gene encodes CDR1 SNHLY and CDR2 FYNNEI. Trimming took 6 bases from V and 5 from J, leaving 14 bases between them. The CDR3 runs to 13 residues.

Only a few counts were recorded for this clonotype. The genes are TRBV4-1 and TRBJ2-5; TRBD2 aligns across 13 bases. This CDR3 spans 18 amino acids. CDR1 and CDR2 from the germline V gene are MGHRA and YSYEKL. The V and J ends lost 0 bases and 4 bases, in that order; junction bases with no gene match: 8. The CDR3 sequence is CASSQDIRLAGGRETQYF. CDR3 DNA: TGCGCCAGCAGCCAAGATATAAGACTAGCGGGAGGAAGAGAGACCCAGTACTTC.

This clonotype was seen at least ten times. CDR3 residues: CASRLTANEKLFF. The CDR3 DNA reads TGTGCCAGCCGACTGACAGCCAATGAAAAACTGTTTTTT. The chain is built from TRBV12-3 or TRBV12-4 and TRBJ1-4; D perhaps matches TRBD1 (5 bases). This CDR3 contains 13 residues. V was cut by 8 bases and J by 5 bases, with 12 bases left in between.

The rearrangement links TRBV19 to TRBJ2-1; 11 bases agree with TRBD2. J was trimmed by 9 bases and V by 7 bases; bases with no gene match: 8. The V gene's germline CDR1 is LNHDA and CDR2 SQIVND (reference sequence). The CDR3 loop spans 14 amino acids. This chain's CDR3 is CASKIAGGISEQFF. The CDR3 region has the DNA TGTGCCAGTAAAATAGCGGGAGGGATCAGTGAGCAGTTCTTC.

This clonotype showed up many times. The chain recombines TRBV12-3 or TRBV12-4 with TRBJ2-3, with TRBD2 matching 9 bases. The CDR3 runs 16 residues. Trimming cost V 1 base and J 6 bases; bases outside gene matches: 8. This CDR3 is CASSLGGLALKDTQYF. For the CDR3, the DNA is TGTGCCAGCAGTTTAGGGGGACTAGCTCTCAAGGATACGCAGTATTTT.

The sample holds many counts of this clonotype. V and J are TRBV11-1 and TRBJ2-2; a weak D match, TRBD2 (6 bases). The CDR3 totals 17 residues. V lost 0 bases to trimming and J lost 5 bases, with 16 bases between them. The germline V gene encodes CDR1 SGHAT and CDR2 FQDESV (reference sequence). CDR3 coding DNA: TGTGCCAGCAGCTTAGCGGTGGCAGGAGGGCCAACCGGGGAGCTGTTTTTT. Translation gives CASSLAVAGGPTGELFF. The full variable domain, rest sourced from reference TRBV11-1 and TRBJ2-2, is EAEVAQSPRYKITEKSQAVAFWCDPISGHATLYWYRQILGQGPELLVQFQDESVVDDSQLPKDRFSAERLKGVDSTLKIQPAELGDSAMYLCASSLAVAGGPTGELFFGEGSRLTVL.